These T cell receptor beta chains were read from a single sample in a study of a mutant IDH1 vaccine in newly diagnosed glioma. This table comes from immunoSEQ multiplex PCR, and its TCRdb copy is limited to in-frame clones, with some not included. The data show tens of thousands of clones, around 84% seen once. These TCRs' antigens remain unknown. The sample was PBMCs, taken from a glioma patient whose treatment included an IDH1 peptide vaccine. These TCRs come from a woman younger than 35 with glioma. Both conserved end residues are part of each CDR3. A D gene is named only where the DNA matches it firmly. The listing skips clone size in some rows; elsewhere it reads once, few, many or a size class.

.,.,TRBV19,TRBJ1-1,CASRVDRNTEAFF,TGTGCCAGTAGGGTTGACAGGAACACTGAAGCTTTCTTT
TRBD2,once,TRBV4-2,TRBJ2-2,CASSQGGLAGGQKNGELFF,TGTGCCAGCAGCCAGGGCGGACTAGCGGGAGGGCAAAAGAACGGGGAGCTGTTTTTT
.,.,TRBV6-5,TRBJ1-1,CASSPGLTSTTEAFF,TGTGCCAGCAGTCCCGGACTAACCTCGACTACTGAAGCTTTCTTT
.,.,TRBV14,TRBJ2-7,CASSPWTAYEQYF,TGTGCCAGCAGCCCGTGGACCGCCTACGAGCAGTACTTC
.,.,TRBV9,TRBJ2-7,CASSLGSTYEQYF,TGTGCCAGCAGTCTCGGGAGTACCTACGAGCAGTACTTC
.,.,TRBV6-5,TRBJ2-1,CASSSQGRNEQFF,TGTGCCAGCAGTTCCCAGGGCCGTAATGAGCAGTTCTTC
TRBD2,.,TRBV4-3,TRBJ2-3,CASSRYSGSTDTQYF,TGCGCCAGCAGCCGCTATAGCGGGAGCACAGATACGCAGTATTTT
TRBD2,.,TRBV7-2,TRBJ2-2,CASSLSLAGGQKRELFF,TGTGCCAGCAGCTTAAGTCTAGCGGGGGGCCAGAAACGGGAGCTGTTTTTT
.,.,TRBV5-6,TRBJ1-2,CASSSYRIDYGYTF,TGTGCCAGCAGCAGCTACAGGATTGACTATGGCTACACCTTC
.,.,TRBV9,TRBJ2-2,CASSVVTANTGELFF,TGTGCCAGCAGCGTAGTCACAGCGAACACCGGGGAGCTGTTTTTT
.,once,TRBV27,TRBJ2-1,CASSRPGSSYNEQFF,TGTGCCAGCAGTCGCCCAGGGAGCTCCTACAATGAGCAGTTCTTC
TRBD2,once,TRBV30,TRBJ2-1,CAWKTSGISNEQFF,TGTGCCTGGAAGACTAGCGGGATATCAAATGAGCAGTTCTTC
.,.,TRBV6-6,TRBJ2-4,CASSPPQNIQYF,TGTGCCAGCAGTCCTCCTCAAAACATTCAGTACTTC
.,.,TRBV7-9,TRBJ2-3,CASSSRLIPEGRTDTQYF,TGTGCCAGCAGCTCTCGACTTATCCCCGAGGGCCGTACCGATACGCAGTATTTT
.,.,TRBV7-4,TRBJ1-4,CASSLGRQFATNEKLFF,TGTGCCAGCAGCTTAGGTCGACAGTTTGCAACTAATGAAAAACTGTTTTTT
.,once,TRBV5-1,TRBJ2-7,CASSQDSSYEQYF,TGCGCCAGCAGCCAGGACAGCTCCTACGAGCAGTACTTC
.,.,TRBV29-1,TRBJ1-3,CSYAAALSGNTIYF,TGCAGCTACGCGGCGGCCCTCTCTGGAAACACCATATATTTT
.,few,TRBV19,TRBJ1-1,CASSIQGRMAFF,TGTGCCAGTAGTATACAGGGGAGAATGGCTTTCTTT
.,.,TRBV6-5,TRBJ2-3,CASSSLGGTDTQYF,TGTGCCAGCAGTTCCCTCGGGGGCACAGATACGCAGTATTTT
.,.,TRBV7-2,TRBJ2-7,CASSSTPAYEQYF,TGTGCCAGCAGCTCGACACCTGCCTACGAGCAGTACTTC
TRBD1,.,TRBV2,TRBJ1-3,CASSEDRGPGNTIYF,TGTGCCAGCAGTGAAGACAGGGGTCCTGGAAACACCATATATTTT
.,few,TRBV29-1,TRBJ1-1,CSGGRQNTEAFF,TGCAGCGGCGGAAGGCAGAACACTGAAGCTTTCTTT
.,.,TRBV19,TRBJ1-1,CASSPPGDEAFF,TGTGCCAGTAGTCCCCCAGGGGATGAAGCTTTCTTT
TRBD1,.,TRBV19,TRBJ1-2,CASTPDRVIGYTF,TGTGCCAGTACTCCGGACAGGGTCATTGGCTACACCTTC
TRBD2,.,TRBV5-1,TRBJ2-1,CASSLSSGTYNEQFF,TGCGCCAGCAGCTTGTCTAGCGGGACTTACAATGAGCAGTTCTTC
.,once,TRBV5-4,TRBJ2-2,CASSLGGGATGELFF,TGTGCCAGCAGCTTGGGGGGGGGCGCCACCGGGGAGCTGTTTTTT
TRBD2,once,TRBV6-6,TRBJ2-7,CASIRLAGYEQYF,TGTGCCAGCATACGACTAGCGGGTTACGAGCAGTACTTC
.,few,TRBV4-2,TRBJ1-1,CASSPEEGVTEAFF,TGTGCCAGCAGCCCCGAGGAGGGGGTCACTGAAGCTTTCTTT
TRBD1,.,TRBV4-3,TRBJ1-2,CASSQEGRGGYGYTF,TGCGCCAGCAGCCAAGAAGGCAGGGGGGGCTATGGCTACACCTTC
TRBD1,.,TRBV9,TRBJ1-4,CASGQGITSNEKLFF,TGTGCCTCCGGACAGGGGATAACATCTAATGAAAAACTGTTTTTT
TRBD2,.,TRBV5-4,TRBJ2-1,CASSLITSGGLTEQFF,TGTGCCAGCAGCTTGATAACTAGCGGGGGACTTACTGAGCAGTTCTTC
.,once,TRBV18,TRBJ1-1,CASSPPTRTEAFF,TGTGCCAGCTCACCACCGACGCGCACTGAAGCTTTCTTT
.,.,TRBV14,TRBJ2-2,CASSRNRGQHGELFF,TGTGCCAGCAGCCGGAATCGCGGACAGCACGGGGAGCTGTTTTTT
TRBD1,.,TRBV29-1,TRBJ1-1,CSGGTARAEAFF,TGCAGCGGAGGGACAGCCCGCGCTGAAGCTTTCTTT
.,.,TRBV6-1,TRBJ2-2,CASSRGPLNTGELFF,TGTGCCAGCAGTCGGGGGCCACTGAACACCGGGGAGCTGTTTTTT
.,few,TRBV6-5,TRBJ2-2,CASSFSGELFF,TGTGCCAGCAGTTTTTCCGGGGAGCTGTTTTTT
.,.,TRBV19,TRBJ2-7,CASSIMASDSYEQYF,TGTGCCAGTAGTATAATGGCTAGTGACTCCTACGAGCAGTACTTC
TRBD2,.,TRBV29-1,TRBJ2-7,CSATLGLSGSYEQYF,TGCAGCGCAACGCTGGGACTTAGCGGGTCCTACGAGCAGTACTTC
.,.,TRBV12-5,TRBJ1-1,CASGLVVGGRGRHTEAFF,TGTGCTAGTGGTTTGGTGGTGGGGGGGCGAGGTAGACACACTGAAGCTTTCTTT
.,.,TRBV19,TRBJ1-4,CASRARGAGTNEKLFF,TGTGCCAGTAGGGCGCGCGGGGCAGGCACTAATGAAAAACTGTTTTTT
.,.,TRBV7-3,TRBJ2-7,CASSLSGSGYEQYF,TGTGCCAGCAGCTTAAGTGGGAGTGGATACGAGCAGTACTTC
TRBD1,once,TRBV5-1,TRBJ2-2,CASSLTGSGELFF,TGCGCCAGCAGCCTGACAGGGAGCGGGGAGCTGTTTTTT
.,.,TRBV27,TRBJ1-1,CASSLGGDQNTEAFF,TGTGCCAGCAGTTTAGGCGGGGACCAGAACACTGAAGCTTTCTTT
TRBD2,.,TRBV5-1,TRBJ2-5,CASSPAGAGGRQETQYF,TGCGCCAGCAGTCCGGCCGGTGCGGGGGGGCGGCAAGAGACCCAGTACTTC
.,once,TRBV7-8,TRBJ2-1,CASSLDRGQKAGAVYNEQFF,TGTGCCAGCAGCTTGGACAGGGGCCAGAAAGCGGGGGCCGTCTACAATGAGCAGTTCTTC
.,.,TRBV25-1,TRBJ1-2,CASSGSGATGGYTF,TGTGCCAGCAGTGGGTCAGGGGCAACGGGAGGCTACACCTTC
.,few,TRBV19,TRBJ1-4,CASTEWGTGRTNEKLFF,TGTGCCAGTACCGAATGGGGGACTGGGAGAACTAATGAAAAACTGTTTTTT
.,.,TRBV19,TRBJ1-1,CASSILAETEAFF,TGTGCCAGTAGTATTCTGGCCGAGACTGAAGCTTTCTTT